This entry lists 20 T cell receptor beta chains sequenced from one sample in a study of shared clonotypes between healthy human individuals (TCRdb year 2020). The library was generated by the immunoSEQ multiplex PCR assay. TCRdb took over this immuneACCESS table, retaining in-frame rearrangements with V and J assigned. Such tables are incomplete; in checked studies, under half of the missing clones stem from an unresolved V gene, and the remainder is unexplained. Counted in this sample were under 600,000 clones; around 76% of them appeared once. The top ten constitute approximately 12% of the sample. Input material: PBMCs. The receptor set was obtained from a woman aged 40 to 50 in good health. Some clones in this sample may be carry-over from other donors' samples.

This clone has a count of ten or more. Other DNA sequences in this sample translate to the same CDR3. The chain employs TRBV2 and TRBJ2-7, with a possible D match to TRBD1 (6 bases). The CDR3 spans 13 residues. CDR1 is SNHLY, CDR2 FYNNEI, per germline. With 5 bases removed from V and 2 bases from J, the gap between germline ends came to 10 bases. The chain's CDR3 is CASSTGIPYEQYF. The CDR3, as DNA: TGTGCCAGCAGTACAGGGATCCCCTACGAGCAGTACTTC.

The chain is built from TRBV7-3 and TRBJ2-1; D is possibly TRBD1 or TRBD2 (5 bases each). Germline V lookup: CDR1 SGHTA, CDR2 FQGTGA. V was trimmed by 5 bases and J by 4 bases, leaving 9 bases between them. This CDR3 has 13 residues. Written as DNA, the CDR3 is TGTGCCAGCAGCGTGGGACGGTACAATGAGCAGTTCTTC. The encoded protein is CASSVGRYNEQFF.

The chain carries TRBV27 and TRBJ2-2; D might be TRBD2 (5 bases). CDR1 is MNHEY, CDR2 SMNVEV, per germline (reference sequence). Trimming shortened V by 3 bases and J by 5 bases, and 16 bases separated the two germline ends. The CDR3 extends over 16 amino acids. This CDR3 reads CASSFGLNRGTGELFF. The CDR3 bases are TGTGCCAGCAGTTTTGGGTTGAACAGAGGGACCGGGGAGCTGTTTTTT.

The J gene is TRBJ2-3, the V gene TRBV10-3, with 10 bases that match TRBD2. The CDR3 has 16 residues. Germline values: CDR1 ENHRY, CDR2 SYGVKD. The J segment lost 4 bases and the V segment lost 4 bases, leaving 8 bases of the junction unmatched. The CDR3 loop reads CAISGALAGDPDTQYF. CDR3 bases: TGTGCCATCAGTGGGGCGCTAGCGGGAGACCCAGATACGCAGTATTTT.

This CDR3 is CASSLGLGTRYEQYF. In nucleotides, the CDR3 is TGTGCCAGCAGCTTAGGCCTGGGGACACGATACGAGCAGTACTTC. The J gene is TRBJ2-7, the V gene TRBV7-2, with TRBD1 as a possible D gene (6 bases). The length of the CDR3 is 15 residues. Per germline, CDR1 SGHTA and CDR2 FQGNSA. Trimming removed 1 base from V and 4 bases from J, with 14 bases in between.

Many counts were recorded for this clone. Distinct nucleotide sequences in the sample also encode this CDR3. The CDR3: CASSEEPGLGSDTQYF. The CDR3 DNA is TGCGCCAGCAGCGAAGAGCCGGGACTAGGCTCAGATACGCAGTATTTT. The rearrangement uses TRBV5-1 and TRBJ2-3; 8 bases line up with TRBD2. From germline, CDR1 is SGHRS and CDR2 YFSETQ. The CDR3 is 16 amino acids. J lost 4 bases, V lost 4 bases, and 11 bases had no gene match.

As for this clone: Other DNA sequences of this sample code for an identical CDR3. The chain links TRBV6-4 to TRBJ2-1; TRBD2 matches 8 bases. The CDR3 contains 14 residues. J lost 10 bases, V lost 0 bases, and 5 bases had no gene match. Germline CDR1 MRHNA, CDR2 SNTAGT. CDR3: CASSDSGGAGEQFF. The DNA for the CDR3 is TGTGCCAGCAGTGACTCCGGGGGGGCCGGGGAGCAGTTCTTC.

This clone was seen only once. The J gene is TRBJ1-2, the V gene TRBV19; 7 bases agree with TRBD1. The germline V gene has CDR1 LNHDA and CDR2 SQIVND (reference sequence). V trimming: 3 bases; J trimming: 4 bases; junction bases outside the gene matches: 8. The CDR3 spans 15 residues. The CDR3 DNA is TGTGCCAGTAGTATCTGGGACAGATCCGGCTATGGCTACACCTTC. Translated: CASSIWDRSGYGYTF.

The chain uses TRBV19 and TRBJ2-7; D tentatively fits TRBD1 or TRBD2 (5 bases each). This CDR3 comprises 14 residues. Germline V gives CDR1 LNHDA, CDR2 SQIVND (reference sequence). Trimming left V 3 bases short and J 2 bases short, with 11 bases between. The CDR3 is CASSMGRNAYEQYF. CDR3 coding DNA: TGTGCCAGTAGTATGGGACGGAATGCCTACGAGCAGTACTTC.

This clone showed up just a few times. The junction does not match germline at one end; this may be a read error. The V gene is TRBV4-3, the J gene TRBJ1-5, with D tentatively TRBD1 (6 bases). CDR3 size: 15 residues. The germline V gene encodes CDR1 LGHNA and CDR2 YSLEER. The DNA of the CDR3 is TGCGCCAGCGGCCAAGACGACTTAGGGGGACAGCCCCAGCATTTT. Its protein product is CASGQDDLGGQPQHF.

The rearrangement joins TRBV7-9 to TRBJ2-5; 14 bases line up with TRBD2. Unmatched junction bases numbered 1, after V lost 5 bases and J lost 2 bases. The CDR3 totals 15 residues. From germline, CDR1 is SEHNR and CDR2 FQNEAQ (reference sequence). The CDR3 sequence is CASSRTSGRQETQYF. CDR3 sequence (DNA): TGTGCCAGCAGCAGGACTAGCGGGAGGCAAGAGACCCAGTACTTC.

This sequence joins TRBV7-2 and TRBJ2-3; D is unresolved. V was shortened by 3 bases and J by 8 bases, with 9 bases between the two germline ends. The CDR3 loop spans 12 amino acids. CDR1 and CDR2 (germline): SGHTA, FQGNSA. CDR3 bases: TGTGCCAGCAGCTTCACCCCCGGTACGCAGTATTTT. This translates into CASSFTPGTQYF.

The chain uses TRBV29-1 and TRBJ1-2; possibly TRBD1 for D (5 bases). Trimming removed 5 bases at V and 8 bases at J, with 12 bases between. Germline V lookup: CDR1 SQVTM, CDR2 ANQGSEA. CDR3 length: 11 residues. The DNA for the CDR3 is TGCAGCGTTTTTGGGGGTGAAGGCTACACCTTC. It encodes CSVFGGEGYTF.

The chain employs TRBV25-1 and TRBJ2-1; D may be TRBD2 (6 bases). The CDR3 has 15 residues. Trimming pared 6 bases from V and 4 bases from J, leaving 16 bases between. Germline V lookup: CDR1 MGHDK, CDR2 SYGVNS. The CDR3 loop is CASSYGTDLYNEQFF. The CDR3 nucleotides are TGTGCCAGCAGCTACGGGACTGACTTATACAATGAGCAGTTCTTC.

The V and J genes are TRBV11-3 and TRBJ2-7; 7 bases match TRBD2. The CDR3 is 15 residues long. Germline V lookup: CDR1 SGHNT, CDR2 YENEEA. The ends lost 1 base at V and 0 bases at J; junction bases unmatched: 3. CDR3 in amino acids: CASSLASGASYEQYF. The CDR3 coding sequence is TGTGCCAGCAGCTTAGCTAGCGGAGCCTCCTACGAGCAGTACTTC.

For this clone: A read error is possible here, since a much larger clone lies one base away. The CDR3 DNA is TGTGCCAGCAGGCATCCCGGGACAGGGGGCGAAAGCTCTGGGGCCAGCGTCCTGACTTTC. Protein product: CASRHPGTGGESSGASVLTF. The chain couples TRBV28 to TRBJ2-6; the match to TRBD1 covers 12 bases. The CDR3 has 20 residues. Germline V gene sequence: CDR1 MDHEN, CDR2 SYDVKM.

J is TRBJ2-3 and V is TRBV5-1, with D hard to call. The V gene's germline CDR1 is SGHRS and CDR2 YFSETQ. This CDR3 has 15 residues. V lost 7 bases and J lost 3, with 18 bases in between. The CDR3 DNA follows: TGCGCCAGCGGGTATGGGCACTCGGATACAGATACGCAGTATTTT. It codes for CASGYGHSDTDTQYF.

This clone was recorded once. The chain uses TRBV30 and TRBJ2-1; tentatively, D is TRBD2 (6 bases). Germline V lookup: CDR1 GTSNPN, CDR2 SVGIG (reference sequence). With 1 base removed from V and 1 base from J, the gap between germline ends came to 11 bases. This CDR3 is built from 15 residues. The CDR3 protein is CAWSDSGVSYNEQFF. CDR3 in DNA: TGTGCCTGGAGTGACTCGGGAGTGTCCTACAATGAGCAGTTCTTC.

The chain has TRBV19 and TRBJ2-1; 7 nucleotides match TRBD2. The V segment lost 7 bases and the J segment 6 bases; nucleotides outside the gene matches: 9. In germline, CDR1 is LNHDA, CDR2 SQIVND (reference sequence). The CDR3 length is 14 residues. The CDR3 protein is CASNSRESVNEQFF. CDR3 bases: TGTGCCAGTAACTCGCGGGAGTCCGTCAATGAGCAGTTCTTC.

The chain recombines TRBV2 with TRBJ1-1; a possible D gene is TRBD1 (6 bases). Germline V lookup: CDR1 SNHLY, CDR2 FYNNEI. CDR3 size: 13 residues. With 7 bases removed from V and 1 base from J, the gap between germline ends came to 10 bases. CDR3 sequence (DNA): TGTGCCAGCAAGGGACAACAGAACACTGAAGCTTTCTTT. Its protein is CASKGQQNTEAFF.